Each of the 25 T cell receptor beta chains below was sequenced from the same sample in a study of T cell clonotyping in hematopoietic cell transplantation (dated by TCRdb to about 2021). Libraries were prepared through the immunoSEQ multiplex PCR assay. The clones in this table, taken by TCRdb from immuneACCESS, are in-frame only. Not every clone is retained; where verified, under half of the shortfall comes from an unresolved V gene, and the cause of the rest is unknown. The table for this sample lists about 49,000 clones; approximately 90% of them were counted only once. Clones ranked in the top ten supply 5.9% of the sample. The sample's time point label is to be understood as: recipient sample about 28 days before transplant, after cytoreduction. Sequenced material: peripheral blood mononuclear cells, taken before stem cell transplant. The receptor source for this set is a man in his fifties or sixties with biphenotypic leukemia. Some clones in this sample may be carry-over from other donors' samples.

The CDR3 DNA reads TGTGCCAGCAGCTTCACAGGGAACACTGAAGCTTTCTTT. As protein: CASSFTGNTEAFF. The V gene is TRBV11-2, the J gene TRBJ1-1; D perhaps matches TRBD1 (5 bases). Germline V CDR1 and CDR2: SGHAT, FQNNGV. The CDR3 is 13 residues long. The V end lost 3 bases, the J end lost 1 base, and 6 bases lay between the germline ends.

V gene TRBV29-1 combines with J gene TRBJ1-1, with D unclear. The ends were cut back, 4 bases at V and 2 bases at J, with 17 bases in the middle. The CDR3 has 15 residues. Germline CDR1 is SQVTM and CDR2 is ANQGSEA. The CDR3 nucleotides read TGCAGCGTTGTTATTGTACAGCTACTTAACACTGAAGCTTTCTTT. It codes for CSVVIVQLLNTEAFF. Together with reference TRBV29-1 and TRBJ1-1, the CDR3 gives the full variable domain: SAVISQKPSRDICQRGTSLTIQCQVDSQVTMMFWYRQQPGQSLTLIATANQGSEATYESGFVIDKFPISRPNLTFSTLTVSNMSPEDSSIYLCSVVIVQLLNTEAFFGQGTRLTVV.

This clone was observed a handful of times. This chain links TRBV2 with TRBJ2-7, with TRBD1 matching 8 bases. J gave up 6 bases and V 7 bases, and 8 bases lay outside the gene matches. In germline, CDR1 is SNHLY, CDR2 FYNNEI. The CDR3 spans 13 residues. CDR3 in DNA: TGTGCCAGCACGGGACAGGTGAATTCCGAGCAGTACTTC. It codes for CASTGQVNSEQYF.

V gene TRBV11-3 combines with J gene TRBJ2-1; D is uncertain. This CDR3 is built from 13 residues. The germline gives CDR1 SGHNT, CDR2 YENEEA. V lost 5 bases to trimming and J lost 6 bases, with 11 bases between them. The CDR3 DNA is TGTGCCAGCAGCCCCGAAAGACCCAATGAGCAGTTCTTC. Translating gives CASSPERPNEQFF.

For the CDR3, the DNA is TGTGCCAGCAGGGACCGGCGGGATGAGCAGTTCTTC. Translating gives CASRDRRDEQFF. The chain links TRBV27 to TRBJ2-1; D is possibly TRBD2 (5 bases). Germline CDR1 is MNHEY and CDR2 is SMNVEV (reference sequence). The CDR3 length is 12 residues. V was clipped by 6 bases and J by 8 bases, with 11 bases between them.

The chain carries TRBV6-1 and TRBJ2-7, with 8 positions matching TRBD1. Trimming at V came to 3 bases and at J to 1 base, leaving 2 bases not matched to a gene. From germline, CDR1 is MNHNS and CDR2 SASEGT. The CDR3 has 14 residues. The CDR3 bases are TGTGCCAGCAGTGAGGGACAGGAATCCTACGAGCAGTACTTC. Amino acid sequence: CASSEGQESYEQYF.

In this sample, this clone turned up a few times. The chain has TRBV19 and TRBJ2-7, with TRBD2 matching over 8 bases. Germline CDR1 reads LNHDA; CDR2 reads SQIVND (reference sequence). V was clipped by 8 bases and J by 7 bases; unmatched bases: 10. The CDR3 totals 13 residues. CDR3 sequence reads: CASRKAGVGEQYF. The CDR3 nucleotides read TGTGCCAGTCGGAAAGCGGGAGTGGGGGAGCAGTACTTC.

The chain is built from TRBV30 and TRBJ2-1, with a tentative D call TRBD2 (6 bases). The CDR3 contains 12 residues. Trimming cost V 7 bases and J 7 bases, with 14 bases left between them. Germline V gives CDR1 GTSNPN, CDR2 SVGIG (reference sequence). CDR3 in amino acids: CASLVGGNEQFF. CDR3 nucleotides: TGTGCCTCTTTGGTTGGGGGGAATGAGCAGTTCTTC.

CDR3 nucleotides: TGTGCCAGCAGCCTCGACTCAGCGGGCCGGAATGAGCAGTTCTTC. Its translation: CASSLDSAGRNEQFF. This chain links TRBV7-3 with TRBJ2-1; D is possibly TRBD2 (6 bases). Deletions cut 5 bases from V and 7 bases from J, with 18 bases between. The CDR3 has 15 residues. CDR1 SGHTA and CDR2 FQGTGA come from the germline V gene.

This chain joins TRBV30 and TRBJ1-1, with TRBD1 as a possible D gene (6 bases). CDR1 and CDR2 (germline): GTSNPN, SVGIG (reference sequence). The CDR3 is made up of 15 amino acids. Trimming took off 3 bases at V and 0 bases at J, with 14 bases between the two ends. The CDR3 region is CAWSLQGGMNTEAFF. In nucleotides, the CDR3 is TGTGCCTGGAGCCTACAGGGAGGGATGAACACTGAAGCTTTCTTT.

The V and J genes are TRBV2 and TRBJ2-3; unclear D gene. The CDR3 sequence is 16 residues long. V lost 4 bases, J lost 1 base, and 15 bases lay in between. Germline CDR1 SNHLY, CDR2 FYNNEI. CDR3 region: CASSGNNLRGTDTQYF. The CDR3 DNA follows: TGTGCCAGCAGTGGAAACAACCTTAGAGGCACAGATACGCAGTATTTT.

The chain employs TRBV5-1 and TRBJ2-5; possible D gene TRBD1, 6 bases. The CDR3 is 14 amino acids. Germline V lookup: CDR1 SGHRS, CDR2 YFSETQ. Trimming cost V 1 base and J 5 bases, with 12 bases left between them. The CDR3 here is CASSLWGRGETQYF. CDR3 bases: TGCGCCAGCAGCTTGTGGGGCAGGGGTGAGACCCAGTACTTC.

This sequence joins TRBV5-1 and TRBJ2-7; possibly TRBD1 or TRBD2 for D (6 bases each). V was shortened by 4 bases and J by 6 bases, with 17 bases between the two germline ends. Germline assignment: CDR1 SGHRS and CDR2 YFSETQ. The CDR3 is made up of 14 amino acids. In DNA form, the CDR3 reads TGCGCCAGCAGCCCGGGGGCTGGCCTTCGCGAGCAGTACTTC. This encodes CASSPGAGLREQYF.

This rearrangement joins TRBV30 to TRBJ2-2; D perhaps matches TRBD1 (5 bases). The germline gives CDR1 GTSNPN, CDR2 SVGIG (reference sequence). The CDR3 runs to 13 residues. V shed 3 bases and J shed 6 bases, with 11 bases lying between them. The chain's CDR3 is CAWRKGIPGELFF. The CDR3 DNA reads as TGTGCCTGGAGAAAGGGGATCCCCGGGGAGCTGTTTTTT.

Comments on this clone: A read error may account for a junction end that differs from germline. The J gene is TRBJ2-6, the V gene TRBV7-7, with D hard to call. Germline assignment: CDR1 SSHAT and CDR2 FNYEAQ (reference sequence). The CDR3 consists of 16 residues. The CDR3: CASSLGPDSGANVLTF. DNA for the CDR3: TGTGCTAGCAGCTTAGGTCCGGACTCTGGGGCCAACGTCCTGACTTTC.

In its sample, this clone was seen once. This rearrangement joins TRBV30 to TRBJ2-2, with D unresolved. This CDR3 spans 13 amino acids. Trimming shortened V by 3 bases and J by 9 bases, and 14 bases separated the two germline ends. Germline V gene sequence: CDR1 GTSNPN, CDR2 SVGIG (reference sequence). Here the CDR3 reads CAWSPLLFRELFF. The DNA for the CDR3 is TGTGCCTGGAGCCCACTCCTTTTTCGGGAGCTGTTTTTT. Full variable domain (remainder filled in from reference TRBV30 and TRBJ2-2): SQTIHQWPATLVQPVGSPLSLECTVEGTSNPNLYWYRQAAGRGLQLLFYSVGIGQISSEVPQNLSASRPQDRQFILSSKKLLLSDSGFYLCAWSPLLFRELFFGEGSRLTVL.

This rearrangement joins TRBV4-2 to TRBJ2-7, with D perhaps TRBD2 (5 bases). Trimming pared 3 bases from V and 3 bases from J, leaving 12 bases between. The CDR3 is made up of 14 amino acids. CDR1 and CDR2 (germline): LGHNA, YNFKEQ. CDR3: CASSHSGSYYEQYF. The CDR3 DNA reads as TGTGCCAGCAGCCACAGCGGTAGTTACTACGAGCAGTACTTC.

The chain uses TRBV27 and TRBJ2-3; D unclear. V was trimmed by 2 bases and J by 1 base, leaving 10 bases between them. The germline V gene encodes CDR1 MNHEY and CDR2 SMNVEV (reference sequence). This CDR3 spans 15 amino acids. CDR3 DNA sequence: TGTGCCAGCAGTTTAATCTTGCAGGGCACAGATACGCAGTATTTT. It translates to CASSLILQGTDTQYF.

This clone has only a few counts. The chain carries TRBV6-5 and TRBJ2-4, with D tentatively TRBD1 (6 bases). V lost 4 bases to trimming and J lost 5 bases, with 9 bases between them. Per the germline V gene, CDR1 is MNHEY and CDR2 is SVGAGI. The CDR3 has 13 amino acids. CDR3 loop: CASSWNRENIQYF. DNA for the CDR3: TGTGCCAGCAGTTGGAACAGGGAAAACATTCAGTACTTC.

V gene TRBV28 combines with J gene TRBJ1-5; TRBD1 aligns across 8 bases. From germline, CDR1 is MDHEN and CDR2 SYDVKM. J gave up 4 bases and V 6 bases, and 8 bases lay outside the gene matches. The CDR3 is 15 residues long. CDR3 coding DNA: TGTGCCAGCAGCCTAGCAGGGGGCTCGAATCAGCCCCAGCATTTT. Amino acids: CASSLAGGSNQPQHF. Complete variable domain (other parts from reference TRBV28 and TRBJ1-5): DVKVTQSSRYLVKRTGEKVFLECVQDMDHENMFWYRQDPGLGLRLIYFSYDVKMKEKGDIPEGYSVSREKKERFSLILESASTNQTSMYLCASSLAGGSNQPQHFGDGTRLSIL.

The CDR3 region has the DNA TGTGCCAGCAGTGGGGGGAACACAGATACGCAGTATTTT. Encoded protein: CASSGGNTDTQYF. The chain couples TRBV2 to TRBJ2-3; D could derive from TRBD1 or TRBD2 (5 bases each). CDR1 and CDR2 (germline): SNHLY, FYNNEI. Deletions cut 4 bases from V and 2 bases from J, with 7 bases between. The CDR3 is 13 residues long.

This clone was seen just once. The J gene is TRBJ2-2, the V gene TRBV5-1; unclear D gene. Per the germline V gene, CDR1 is SGHRS and CDR2 is YFSETQ. The CDR3 covers 16 residues. The germline V and J ends were trimmed by 3 bases and 5 bases, with 17 bases remaining between them. In DNA form, the CDR3 reads TGCGCCAGCAGCTGGAACACCGAGCCCGGGACCGGGGAGCTGTTTTTT. Protein sequence: CASSWNTEPGTGELFF.

Only one count was recorded for this clone. The chain couples TRBV4-1 to TRBJ2-7, with D hard to call. Germline V lookup: CDR1 MGHRA, CDR2 YSYEKL. The CDR3 has 16 amino acids. V was trimmed by 1 base and J by 4 bases, leaving 17 bases between them. CDR3 coding DNA: TGCGCCAGCAGCCAAGTTCCGACGGACGGAGTATACGAGCAGTACTTC. This translates into CASSQVPTDGVYEQYF.

This clone showed up just a few times. The chain combines TRBV6-1 with TRBJ2-7; maybe TRBD1 (6 bases). CDR1 and CDR2 from the germline V gene are MNHNS and SASEGT. This CDR3 region has 15 residues. The V and J ends lost 6 bases and 0 bases respectively, with 15 bases between them. As DNA, the CDR3 is TGTGCCAGCAGCTGGACAGCCCTCAGCTCCTACGAGCAGTACTTC. The encoded protein is CASSWTALSSYEQYF.

This clone was seen just once. The chain uses TRBV10-3 and TRBJ2-3, with D possibly TRBD2 on 8 matching bases. Germline CDR1 is ENHRY and CDR2 is SYGVKD. Between the trimmed V and J ends, which lost 2 bases and 4 bases, there was a span of 16 bases. The CDR3 extends over 16 amino acids. For the CDR3, the DNA is TGTGCCATCAGTGAGCTGTTTAGCGGGACAGCAGATACGCAGTATTTT. It encodes CAISELFSGTADTQYF.